The clone carrying this T cell receptor (beta chain) came up a few times. CDR3 length: 15 residues. Germline V CDR1 and CDR2: MGHRA, YSYEKL. V was pared by 5 bases and J by 0 bases, with 4 bases of the junction left unmatched. This entry belongs to a study of blood T cell repertoires in COVID-19. Background on the study: Both acute and convalescent COVID-19 samples were obtained from the United States, Italy and Spain. T cells, B-cell-depleted T cells, or PBMCs provided the cDNA or gDNA that served as material.

Sequencing was performed with immunoSEQ multiplex PCR; in TCRdb, only in-frame clones are kept and a portion is missing. The table includes roughly 250,000 clones, around 89% detected once. This receptor was obtained from a young man with acute or convalescent COVID-19. The sequenced material came from peripheral blood. The chain couples TRBV4-1 to TRBJ1-5; 7 nucleotides match TRBD1. The CDR3 reads CASSSDRDSNQPQHF. Here the CDR3 DNA reads TGCGCCAGCAGCTCTGACAGGGATAGCAATCAGCCCCAGCATTTT.